The clone carrying this TCR beta chain was seen many times. What it binds is unknown. Original data processing: A classifier of distant metastasis in papillary thyroid cancer was built from CDR3 differences (across clinicopathological groups). Via MiXCR, TCRdb re-called the PCR reads. The V and J calls here are based on TCRdb, not the publication. The data contain approximately 26,000 clones, approximately 13% of them singletons. Every patient underwent thyroid surgery untreated. Germline CDR1 SGHTA, CDR2 FQGNSA. The germline V and J ends were trimmed by 5 bases and 6 bases, with 7 bases remaining between them. The CDR3 contains 12 residues. This sample was taken from a study of metastatic and nonmetastatic thyroid tumors. Whole-study context: Repertoires of blood and of tissue (tumor or nodule) from malignant and benign thyroid patients were compared. Findings of the study overall: It was reported that TCR beta diversity was significantly higher in malignant thyroid tumors than benign nodules, in blood and tumor.

This chain uses TRBV7-2 with TRBJ1-4, with D maybe TRBD1 (5 bases). This sequence was found in a female donor with papillary thyroid cancer or a benign thyroid nodule (not recorded which). Some clones in this sample may be carry-over from other donors' samples. The sequenced sample consisted of blood. The CDR3 DNA reads TGTGCCAGCAGCGGGACGGATGAAAAACTGTTTTTT. It specifies CASSGTDEKLFF.